These 27 T cell receptor beta chains were all obtained from the same sample, sequenced in a study of response to subunit inactivated influenza vaccine. In TCRdb, the RT-PCR reads were re-called with MiXCR into one record per CDR3 protein. Of a few hundred thousand distinct CDR3 sequences detected, about 20% appear once; the ten largest clones hold 10%. This material consisted of PBMCs from blood, taken roughly 20 months after vaccination. Receptors originate from a man between 50 and 70 years old who received an inactivated influenza vaccine.

The V call is TRBV6-5, the J call TRBJ1-2; a possible D gene is TRBD1 (5 bases). Germline lookup yields CDR1 MNHEY and CDR2 SVGAGI. V lost 2 bases to trimming and J lost 5 bases, with 9 bases between them. This CDR3 spans 13 amino acids. The CDR3 sequence: CASSYRDRYGYTF. DNA of the CDR3: TGTGCCAGCAGTTACAGGGACCGGTATGGCTACACCTTC.

The V and J genes are TRBV4-3 and TRBJ2-3, with 10 nucleotides matching TRBD2. Trimming at V came to 0 bases and at J to 2 bases, leaving 2 bases not matched to a gene. Germline V gene data show CDR1 as LGHNA and CDR2 as YSLEER. The CDR3 has 16 amino acids. For the CDR3, the DNA is TGCGCCAGCAGCCAAGATAGCGGGGGGCTCACAGATACGCAGTATTTT. This translates into CASSQDSGGLTDTQYF.

This clonotype was found a few times. The chain employs TRBV15 and TRBJ2-7; possible D gene TRBD1, 5 bases. Germline assignment: CDR1 LNHNV and CDR2 YYDKDF (reference sequence). The CDR3 loop spans 16 amino acids. V shed 0 bases and J shed 3 bases, with 15 bases lying between them. CDR3 protein: CATSRDGPRGIYEQYF. Written as DNA, the CDR3 is TGTGCCACCAGCAGAGATGGGCCAAGGGGAATCTACGAGCAGTACTTC.

This clonotype showed up just a few times. The rearrangement uses TRBV12-3 or TRBV12-4 and TRBJ2-7, with unresolved D. V lost 1 base, J lost 0 bases, and 13 bases lay in between. This CDR3 spans 16 amino acids. The CDR3 DNA sequence: TGTGCCAGCAGTTTAGTCGTCTCAGAAATCTCCTACGAGCAGTACTTC. This codes for CASSLVVSEISYEQYF.

This clonotype was counted a few times. J is TRBJ1-3 and V is TRBV6-6; no clear D. Per the germline V gene, CDR1 is MNHNY and CDR2 is SVGAGI (reference sequence). Trimming shortened V by 6 bases and J by 4 bases, and 7 bases separated the two germline ends. This CDR3 has 12 amino acids. The chain's CDR3 is CASRDPGNTIYF. The CDR3 DNA reads as TGTGCCAGCAGGGATCCAGGAAACACCATATATTTT.

This sequence joins TRBV18 and TRBJ1-2; tentatively, D is TRBD1 (6 bases). V lost 4 bases, J lost 2 bases, and 14 bases lay in between. The CDR3 contains 15 residues. Per the germline V gene, CDR1 is KGHSH and CDR2 is LQKENI. In DNA form, the CDR3 reads TGTGCCAGCTCACACAGCTATACAGGGAACTATGGCTACACCTTC. This translates into CASSHSYTGNYGYTF.

This sequence joins TRBV25-1 and TRBJ2-1; TRBD1 aligns across 9 bases. The trim removed 8 bases at V and 7 bases at J, leaving 0 bases unmatched. Per germline, CDR1 MGHDK and CDR2 SYGVNS. The CDR3 has 11 amino acids. The CDR3 here is CASGQGNEQFF. The CDR3 DNA is TGTGCCAGCGGACAGGGGAATGAGCAGTTCTTC.

This clonotype was recorded once. V usage is TRBV4-3 and J usage is TRBJ1-5, with TRBD1 matching over 11 bases. J gave up 6 bases and V 0 bases, and 16 bases lay outside the gene matches. Germline V lookup: CDR1 LGHNA, CDR2 YSLEER. The CDR3 extends over 20 amino acids. DNA for the CDR3: TGCGCCAGCAGCCAAGATCCTAGAAGAGGACAGGGGGCATATGCTCAGCCCCAGCATTTT. Encoded protein: CASSQDPRRGQGAYAQPQHF.

The genes are TRBV6-2 or TRBV6-3 and TRBJ1-5, with D perhaps matching TRBD1 (5 bases). The CDR3 consists of 16 residues. Germline V gene lookup returns CDR1 MNHEY and CDR2 SVGEGT. Trimming removed 5 bases at V and 3 bases at J, with 17 bases between. The CDR3 DNA follows: TGTGCCAGCAGTACCGACCGGGGGGGTAACAATCAGCCCCAGCATTTT. Translating gives CASSTDRGGNNQPQHF.

The gene calls are TRBV6-2 or TRBV6-3 and TRBJ2-2; 8 bases are a match to TRBD2. Germline CDR1 is MNHEY and CDR2 is SVGEGT. The CDR3 extends over 16 amino acids. The trim removed 8 bases at V and 0 bases at J, leaving 8 bases unmatched. The CDR3 loop is CASCSGGEANTGELFF. The CDR3 DNA reads TGTGCCAGCTGCAGCGGGGGAGAAGCGAACACCGGGGAGCTGTTTTTT.

The CDR3 DNA sequence: TGTGCCAGCAGGACCGGGGGGTCAAGTACCGGGGAGCTGTTTTTT. Protein: CASRTGGSSTGELFF. The genes are TRBV2 and TRBJ2-2, with TRBD2 matching 7 bases. From germline, CDR1 is SNHLY and CDR2 FYNNEI. This CDR3 contains 15 residues. With 6 bases clipped from V and 5 bases from J, the junction kept 9 bases outside the gene matches.

This clonotype was seen just once. The gene calls are TRBV5-6 and TRBJ2-2, with D uncertain. Trimming shortened V by 2 bases and J by 4 bases, and 9 bases separated the two germline ends. Germline CDR1 and CDR2: SGHDT and YYEEEE. The CDR3 covers 14 residues. The CDR3 reads CASSFRASTGELFF. CDR3 sequence (DNA): TGTGCCAGCAGCTTTCGGGCCAGCACCGGGGAGCTGTTTTTT.

The CDR3 loop reads CASSSSTNEKLFF. DNA of the CDR3: TGCGCCAGCAGCAGCTCAACTAATGAAAAACTGTTTTTT. J is TRBJ1-4 and V is TRBV5-1; D is unclear. The germline V and J ends were trimmed by 4 bases and 0 bases, with 4 bases remaining between them. The CDR3 totals 13 residues. Germline V gene sequence: CDR1 SGHRS, CDR2 YFSETQ.

This clonotype was seen a few times. This chain uses TRBV10-3 with TRBJ2-3, with unresolved D. V was pared by 2 bases and J by 3 bases, with 12 bases between. Looked up from germline, CDR1 is ENHRY and CDR2 is SYGVKD. There are 15 residues in the CDR3. For the CDR3, the DNA is TGTGCCATCAGTGAGGGAATCATGGGGACAGATACGCAGTATTTT. Its translation is CAISEGIMGTDTQYF.

This clonotype was seen more than once but under ten times. The rearrangement uses TRBV20-1 and TRBJ1-1, with D possibly matching TRBD1 (5 bases). Germline values: CDR1 DFQATT, CDR2 SNEGSKA (reference sequence). CDR3 length equals 16 residues. V lost 1 base and J lost 0, with 15 bases in between. DNA for the CDR3: TGCAGTGCTAGAGGTTCCCAGGGTGCTATGAACACTGAAGCTTTCTTT. Translated, it gives CSARGSQGAMNTEAFF.

In its sample, this clonotype was seen a few times. The chain joins TRBV6-6 to TRBJ2-7, with D possibly TRBD2 on 6 matching bases. There are 12 residues in the CDR3. Germline lookup yields CDR1 MNHNY and CDR2 SVGAGI (reference sequence). The V end was cut by 5 bases, the J end by 7 bases, with 12 bases between. CDR3 coding DNA: TGTGCCAGCAGTCCGCTTCTAGCGGAGCAGTACTTC. It encodes CASSPLLAEQYF.

This clonotype occurred many times. This chain uses TRBV12-3 or TRBV12-4 with TRBJ1-5, with D unclear. Trimming stripped 6 bases from V and 2 bases from J, with 14 bases between. The CDR3 extends over 15 amino acids. The CDR3 DNA sequence: TGTGCCAGCAGACCCGATGGCCCTGGCAATCAGCCCCAGCATTTT. Residues: CASRPDGPGNQPQHF.

V gene TRBV5-6 combines with J gene TRBJ1-3; 8 bases map to TRBD1. The trim removed 4 bases at V and 4 bases at J, leaving 4 bases unmatched. This CDR3 is built from 14 residues. CDR1 is SGHDT and CDR2 is YYEEEE in the germline V gene. The CDR3 sequence is CASSLRDRGNTIYF. CDR3 nucleotide sequence: TGTGCCAGCAGCCTCCGGGACAGGGGAAACACCATATATTTT.

The V gene is TRBV11-2, the J gene TRBJ2-5; unclear D gene. This CDR3 contains 15 residues. The V gene lost 3 bases and the J gene lost 3 bases, with 14 bases spanning the gap. The germline CDR1 and CDR2 sequences are SGHAT and FQNNGV. The CDR3 reads CASSLSPGSEETQYF. As DNA, the CDR3 is TGTGCCAGCAGCTTGAGTCCAGGTTCAGAAGAGACCCAGTACTTC.

V is TRBV6-5 and J is TRBJ1-3; no clear D. This CDR3 is 12 amino acids long. The germline V gene encodes CDR1 MNHEY and CDR2 SVGAGI. V gave up 8 bases and J gave up 1 base, with 6 bases separating them. CDR3 nucleotide sequence: TGTGCCAGCCAATCGTCTGGAAACACCATATATTTT. Its translation: CASQSSGNTIYF.

This clonotype has more than one count but fewer than ten. The chain carries TRBV9 and TRBJ1-2, with D maybe TRBD1 (5 bases). Germline CDR1 SGDLS, CDR2 YYNGEE. The V end was cut by 4 bases, the J end by 3 bases, with 13 bases between. The length of the CDR3 is 14 residues. The CDR3 loop is CASSPTVSDYGYTF. CDR3 DNA sequence: TGTGCCAGCAGCCCGACAGTATCCGACTATGGCTACACCTTC. The whole variable domain, remainder taken from reference TRBV9 and TRBJ1-2, is DSGVTQTPKHLITATGQRVTLRCSPRSGDLSVYWYQQSLDQGLQFLIQYYNGEERAKGNILERFSAQQFPDLHSELNLSSLELGDSALYFCASSPTVSDYGYTFGSGTRLTVV.

This clonotype came up a few times. This sequence joins TRBV30 and TRBJ1-5; 10 bases align to TRBD1. Germline CDR1 and CDR2: GTSNPN and SVGIG (reference sequence). The CDR3 is 16 amino acids. Unmatched junction bases numbered 7, after V lost 2 bases and J lost 3 bases. The CDR3 loop is CAWSYPGQGSNQPQHF. CDR3 DNA sequence: TGTGCCTGGAGTTACCCGGGACAGGGGTCCAATCAGCCCCAGCATTTT.

This clonotype was counted a few times. CDR3 protein: CSVKDSRNTEAFF. CDR3 bases: TGCAGCGTTAAGGACAGCAGGAACACTGAAGCTTTCTTT. V is TRBV29-1 and J is TRBJ1-1; maybe TRBD1 (6 bases). The germline V and J ends were trimmed by 5 bases and 1 base, with 11 bases remaining between them. Looked up from germline, CDR1 is SQVTM and CDR2 is ANQGSEA. CDR3 size: 13 residues.

This clonotype was counted ten times or more. This sequence joins TRBV12-3 or TRBV12-4 and TRBJ2-1, with 10 bases matching TRBD2. The CDR3 has 14 residues. Losses at the gene ends were 6 bases for V and 4 bases for J; bases not matched to a gene: 3. The CDR3 DNA reads TGTGCCAGCAGAGGACTAGCGGCTTACAATGAGCAGTTCTTC. This translates into CASRGLAAYNEQFF.

Comment on this clonotype: One junction end disagrees with the germline gene, perhaps due to a read error. The genes are TRBV6-5 and TRBJ1-4, with a weak D call TRBD1 (5 bases). The CDR3 runs to 14 residues. Germline V gene lookup returns CDR1 MNHEY and CDR2 SVGAGI. The CDR3 DNA is TGTGCCAGCAGTGACTCCGGGGGAAGAGAAAAACTGTTTTTT. Amino acid sequence: CASSDSGGREKLFF.

This clonotype was observed at least ten times. The rearrangement joins TRBV28 to TRBJ2-7, with D possibly matching TRBD2 (6 bases). This CDR3 spans 15 amino acids. Deletions cut 6 bases from V and 1 base from J, with 16 bases between. Germline loops: CDR1 MDHEN, CDR2 SYDVKM. The CDR3 loop is CASSFPAGGSYEQYF. The DNA of the CDR3 is TGTGCCAGCAGCTTCCCGGCCGGGGGATCCTACGAGCAGTACTTC.

V usage is TRBV18 and J usage is TRBJ2-1, with TRBD2 matching over 9 bases. The CDR3 contains 13 residues. Germline lookup yields CDR1 KGHSH and CDR2 LQKENI. V lost 8 bases and J lost 5; bases outside the gene matches: 4. This chain's CDR3 is CASSGGSDNEQFF. DNA for the CDR3: TGTGCCAGCAGCGGGGGGAGCGACAATGAGCAGTTCTTC.